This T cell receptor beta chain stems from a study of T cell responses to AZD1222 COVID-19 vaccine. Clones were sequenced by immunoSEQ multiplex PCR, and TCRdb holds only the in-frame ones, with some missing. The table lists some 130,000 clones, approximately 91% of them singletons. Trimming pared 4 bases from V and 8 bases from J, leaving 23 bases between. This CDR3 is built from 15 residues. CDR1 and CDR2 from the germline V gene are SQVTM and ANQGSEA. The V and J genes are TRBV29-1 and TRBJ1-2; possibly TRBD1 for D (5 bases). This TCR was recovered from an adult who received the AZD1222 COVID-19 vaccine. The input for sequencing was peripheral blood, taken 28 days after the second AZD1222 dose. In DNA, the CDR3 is TGCAGCGTTGTATCGCGCGGGGCGGGGCATTCGGGCTACACCTTC. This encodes CSVVSRGAGHSGYTF.